This T cell receptor beta chain was recorded in a study of cytomegalovirus exposure and HLA in healthy donors (dated by TCRdb to about 2017). About the full investigation: According to an earlier analysis of 587 of the donors, 150 million to 200 million T cells yielded 90 million to 130 million unique TCR beta sequences and around 280 Gb of sequence data. Along with the approximately 650-subject first cohort, a separate validation cohort of 120 different subjects was used. A later analysis re-analyzed previously published TCR beta repertoires from 600 to 850 donors and added high-resolution HLA genotyping to study TCR occurrence patterns. Of the approximately 400 genotyped donors, about 80% fell in the genetic ancestry cluster associated with self-reported Caucasian donors. The study aimed to test whether cataloging public T cell receptors could reveal signatures of past pathogen exposure. HLA typing included class I and class II loci at four-digit resolution. An early release covering about 600 HLA-typed donors comprised about 300 gigabases of sequencing data and around 80 million unique TCR sequences. A later genetic analysis took genome-wide SNP genotypes for about 60% of the roughly 670 donors and used that subset as a discovery cohort. Every repertoire in the discovery cohort had been generated on one and the same sequencing platform. In the later analysis, no new phenotypic data were used to find candidate immune exposures; instead, reliance was placed on TCR beta sequences and their occurrence across donors. To decide whether each TCR beta V gene segment behaved as functional or pseudogenic, an earlier analysis of nearly 600 of the donors relied on high-throughput TCR beta sequencing. Typing coverage varied by locus: about 629-630 donors for A, B, C, DRB1 and DQB1; roughly 560 for DQA1; about 600 for DPA1; under 490 for DPB1. Donor age, sex, ethnicity and CMV serostatus were compiled alongside the repertoire data. Several DR-DQ haplotypes were treated as single units for association and clustering because of strong linkage in the cohort. Across 398 genotyped donors of the cohort, an average of about 240,000 unique TCR beta nucleotide sequences per donor were sequenced, and about a sixth of those sequences were non-productive. High-throughput TCR immunosequencing, statistical association of individual TCRs with disease status, and machine learning were combined to predict cytomegalovirus infection status. Using immunosequencing, the study profiled T cell repertoires from 500 to 800 subjects and related those repertoires to cytomegalovirus serostatus. What the research found in general, with its limitations: The authors suggested that the approach could potentially be generalized to other disease states and immunological phenotypes. A cluster of highly shared sequence variants was judged likely to represent a technical artifact of the sequencing pipeline. Assigning TCR associations to individual alleles was difficult when HLA alleles, especially DR and DQ, strongly co-occurred. Several of the top co-occurrence clusters appeared to be linked to parvovirus B19, influenza, CMV and Epstein-Barr virus, according to a later analysis. Because counts were too low, approximately 18 rarely observed V segments, including chromosome 9 orphons, were excluded from the earlier analysis of around 640 of the donors. Compared with equally common non-associated chains, HLA-associated TCR beta chains in a later analysis were more clonally expanded and had lower generation probabilities. A total of some 180 TCR beta chains were listed by the study as associated with cytomegalovirus. The classifier was reported to diagnose cytomegalovirus status with high specificity and sensitivity in both the original and validation cohorts. A further reported finding was that TCR beta sequences accurately predicted the HLA-A and HLA-B alleles for most subjects in the first cohort. V-gene and J-gene trimming of TCR beta chains was associated with a missense DCLRE1C variant in a later genetic analysis, and the association was replicated in an independent cohort. In a later analysis, TCR association rates were found to vary across HLA loci, with the most associated TCRs seen for DRB1 alleles and the fewest for HLA-C alleles. Sequencing depth was assumed to be roughly uniform across donors in the presence/absence analyses, though that assumption may not hold. Correlated functional status among segregating V segments might reflect linkage disequilibrium, but an unknown experimental factor could not be ruled out. In a later analysis, over 15,000 TCR beta sequences were associated with specific HLA alleles at a false discovery rate of 0.05. CMV serostatus was the only immune exposure information available for the cohort. In a later analysis, most CMV-associated TCR beta chains were found to appear HLA-restricted, with HLA associations seemingly driven largely by CMV exposure. Broadly in line with IMGT annotations, most TCR beta V segments showed up in productive rearrangements about 87% or about 30% of the time in an earlier analysis of 450 to 750 of the donors. A later genetic analysis reported fewer N-insertions in productive TCRs among donors in an Asian-associated ancestry cluster than the roughly 650-donor mean. Some IMGT-functional V segments, including TRBV6-2 and TRBV6-3, could not be told apart with the 87-base-pair reads, so those segments were excluded. Across donors, most TCR sequences were observed very rarely, whereas some public TCRs were present in many individuals. Because some donors lacked HLA typing at each locus, the association tests relied only on the typed subset. In this cohort, only TCR beta chains were sequenced, and detectable features were limited by the absence of alpha or paired-chain data. In vitro tests confirmed that three of the cytomegalovirus-associated TCR beta chains recognize cytomegalovirus antigens.

Including the terminal cysteine and phenylalanine, the CDR3 comprises 17 residues. Of the read, only the CDR3 DNA is kept; its 51 bases are in frame from base 1. V sheds 2 bases and J sheds 4 bases, leaving 18 bases between their ends. Reading the germline V gene gives CDR1 ENHRY and CDR2 SYGVKD. About this clone itself: What antigen it recognizes has not been identified. Base qualities are missing; no much larger clone stands one base away.

The library was generated by the immunoSEQ multiplex PCR assay. A mixture of 60 forward primers for TCR Vbeta segments and 13 reverse primers for TCR Jbeta segments was used in the multiplex PCR. A multiplex PCR assay on genomic DNA amplified the CDR3 region of rearranged TCR beta genes. The amplified TCR beta libraries were sequenced on the Illumina HiSeq System as 87-base-pair reads. Processing in the source paper ran as follows. Across the roughly 670 repertoires, a later analysis counted tens of millions of unique TCR beta chains, roughly 11 million of which were shared by at least two donors. To remove PCR and sequencing errors, raw reads were error-corrected and collapsed into unique sequences using a nearest-neighbor algorithm that merged closely related sequences. CDR3 sequences were aligned to IMGT reference sequences to assign V, D and J gene segments. For a sequence to be retained, at least a six-nucleotide match to both a V gene segment and a J gene segment was required. A rearrangement counted as productive if the CDR3 had no stop codons and remained in frame with V and J, and every other rearrangement counted as non-productive. Following IMGT convention, CDR3 was defined as the stretch from the second conserved V-encoded cysteine to the conserved J-encoded phenylalanine. The earlier analysis of some 540 of the donors excluded any sequence lacking an unambiguous match to a single V gene segment. In an earlier analysis of 587 of the donors, V segments were called functional above 56.7% productive rearrangements and were called segregating when the between-donor standard deviation exceeded 5%. A statistical classification framework was developed to diagnose cytomegalovirus status using the catalog of TCR beta chain sequences. In a later analysis, TCR nucleotide sequences were compared against IMGT/GENE-DB human TR gene sequences so that V and J genes could be assigned. Using the TCRdist pipeline, a later analysis assigned CDR3 sequences along with most-parsimonious VDJ recombination scenarios. In a later analysis, each TCR beta chain was defined by its CDR3 amino acid sequence together with its V-gene family, and reads without a unique V-gene family were excluded. As a way to deal with suspected cross-contamination and a sequencing artifact, a later analysis dropped 592 nucleotide sequences that were highly shared and had low generation probability. For each public chain, a later analysis derived a clonal expansion index from normalized ranks of inferred template counts within each repertoire. A later analysis computed generation probabilities with a VDJ recombination model fitted to out-of-frame rearrangements, and checked the results against IGoR. In a later analysis, hypergeometric tests were used to score TCR-TCR, TCR-HLA and TCR-CMV co-occurrence, with a repertoire-size bias correction applied to TCR pairs. In a later analysis, false discovery rates were estimated by permuting HLA or CMV assignments 20 times. In a later analysis, co-occurring TCRs were grouped with DBSCAN, and TCRdist sequence similarity was added when clustering was performed within HLA-allele-positive subsets. For co-occurrence clustering, repertoires with fewer than 30,000 or more than 120,000 public chains were excluded, along with 4 to 6 repertoires with anomalous nucleotide sharing. Here the immuneACCESS table is served through TCRdb, limited to in-frame sequences with V and J called. Missing clones are a known gap in these copies; in checked studies unresolved V genes cover under half, and the rest lacks a known reason. V and J calls and clone size are given by that table; D and trimming were obtained from the DNA. This sample gives under 150,000 clones in total; around four fifths of them show up just once. Approximately 2.7% of the sample belongs to the ten largest clones.

The cohort was made up of 650 to 700 healthy bone marrow donors. Cohort members were all nominally healthy when sampled, although unrecorded immune exposures were likely present. The donor tested CMV seronegative, placing the donor among the roughly 340 seronegative members of the cohort. Every donor gave a peripheral blood sample, and the peripheral blood mononuclear cells from that sample were used for TCR beta sequencing. Genomic DNA extraction from the blood cell samples was performed with the Qiagen DNeasy Blood Extraction Kit. The source material was PBMCs. The sequence joins TRBV10-3 to TRBJ1-5; 5 matching bases give a weak D call of TRBD1. The clonotype was recovered from a boy between 2 and 10 years old in good health and CMV-seronegative. The CDR3 region has the sequence CAISEAQAGRENQPQHF. The sequence in DNA is TGTGCCATCAGTGAGGCTCAAGCGGGACGGGAAAATCAGCCCCAGCATTTT.